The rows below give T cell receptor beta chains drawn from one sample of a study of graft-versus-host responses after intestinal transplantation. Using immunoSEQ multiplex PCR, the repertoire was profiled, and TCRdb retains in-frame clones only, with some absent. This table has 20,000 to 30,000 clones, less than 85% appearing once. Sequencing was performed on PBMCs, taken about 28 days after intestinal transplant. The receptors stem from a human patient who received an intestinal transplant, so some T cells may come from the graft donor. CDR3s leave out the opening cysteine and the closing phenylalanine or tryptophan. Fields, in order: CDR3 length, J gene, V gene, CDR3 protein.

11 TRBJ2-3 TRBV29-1 SVRGTSTDTQY
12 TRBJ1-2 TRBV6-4 ASSDSQGHYGYT
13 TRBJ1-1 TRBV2 ASTILGQGGSEAF
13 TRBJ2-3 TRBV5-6 ASSFISGEGDTQY
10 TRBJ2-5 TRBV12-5 ASVANWETQY
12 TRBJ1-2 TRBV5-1 ASSLWGTNYGYT
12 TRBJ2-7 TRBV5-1 ASSLGGTVYEQY
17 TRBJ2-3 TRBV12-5 ASGLVLAGGQPSTDTQY
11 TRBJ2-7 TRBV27 ASSPQGGYEQY
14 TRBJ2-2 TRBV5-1 ASSFGLASNTGELF
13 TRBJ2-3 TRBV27 ASSFRTGRTDTQY
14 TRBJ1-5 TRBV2 ASPPVGQYSNQPQH
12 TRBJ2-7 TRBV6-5 ASSPTSGVIEQY
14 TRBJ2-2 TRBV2 ASSARTGKDTGELF
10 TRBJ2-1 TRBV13 ASTGRVGEQF
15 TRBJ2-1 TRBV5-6 ASSLAGAGRGENEQF
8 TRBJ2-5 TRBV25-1 ASGVETQY
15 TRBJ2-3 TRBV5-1 ASSPGTSGGVGDTQY
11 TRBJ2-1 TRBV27 ASSPRRYNEQF
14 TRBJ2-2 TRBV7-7 ASSPPRTANTGELF
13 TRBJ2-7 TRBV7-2 ASSPQQGAPYEQY
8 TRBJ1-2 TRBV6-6 ATSSIGYT
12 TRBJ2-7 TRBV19 ASSRTGSTYEQY
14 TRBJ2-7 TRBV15 ATSRDLADPPYEQY
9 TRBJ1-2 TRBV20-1 SARTAYGYT
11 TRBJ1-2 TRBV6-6 ASSPSDRDGYT
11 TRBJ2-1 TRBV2 ASLGLIYNEQF
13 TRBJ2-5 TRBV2 ASSEGTPLQETQY
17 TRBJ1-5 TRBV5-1 ASSPHFCQGDGSNQPQH
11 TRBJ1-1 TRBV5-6 ASSGDRYTEAF
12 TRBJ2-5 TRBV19 ASIGTSGRETQY
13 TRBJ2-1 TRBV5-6 ASSPTSGGRVEQF
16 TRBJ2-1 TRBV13 ASSLGLSLAGPYNEQF
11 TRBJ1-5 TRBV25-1 ASHMKGNQPQH
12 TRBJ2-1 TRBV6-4 ASSDSKRGDEQF
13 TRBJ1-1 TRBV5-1 ASSPLGAMNTEAF
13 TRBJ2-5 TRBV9 ASSPHGVPQETQY
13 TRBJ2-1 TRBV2 ASSEQGQGSNEQF
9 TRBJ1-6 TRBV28 ATPGGSPLH
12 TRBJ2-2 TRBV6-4 ASRAGRNTGELF
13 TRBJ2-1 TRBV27 ASSLGGRPYNEQF
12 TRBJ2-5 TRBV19 ASSLSGTQETQY
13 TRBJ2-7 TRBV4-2 ASSSSGRDIYEQY
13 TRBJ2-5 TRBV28 ASSLSPLDSKTQY
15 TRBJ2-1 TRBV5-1 ASSVYGTSGTGVEQF